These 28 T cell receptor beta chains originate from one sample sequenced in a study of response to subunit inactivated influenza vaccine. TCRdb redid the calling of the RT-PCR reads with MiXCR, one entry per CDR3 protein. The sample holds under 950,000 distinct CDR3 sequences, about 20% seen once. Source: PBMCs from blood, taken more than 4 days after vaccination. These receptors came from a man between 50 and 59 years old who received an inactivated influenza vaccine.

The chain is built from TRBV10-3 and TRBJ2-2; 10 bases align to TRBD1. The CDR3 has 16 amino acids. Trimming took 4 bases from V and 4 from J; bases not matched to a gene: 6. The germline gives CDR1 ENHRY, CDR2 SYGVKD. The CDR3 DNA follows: TGTGCCATCAGTGGGTTCGACAGGGGGCTCACCGGGGAGCTGTTTTTT. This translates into CAISGFDRGLTGELFF.

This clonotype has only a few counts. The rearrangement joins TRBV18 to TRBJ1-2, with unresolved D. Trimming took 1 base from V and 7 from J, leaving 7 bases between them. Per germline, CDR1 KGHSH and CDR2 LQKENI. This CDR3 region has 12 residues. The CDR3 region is CASSPRDGGYTF. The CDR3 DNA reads TGTGCCAGCTCACCACGCGACGGTGGCTACACCTTC.

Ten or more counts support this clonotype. The CDR3 DNA is TGTGCCAGCAGTGTCGGACCCTACGAGCAGTACTTC. It yields the protein CASSVGPYEQYF. The chain joins TRBV12-3 or TRBV12-4 to TRBJ2-7; D uncertain. The CDR3 extends over 12 amino acids. The V gene lost 5 bases and the J gene lost 2 bases, with 7 bases spanning the gap.

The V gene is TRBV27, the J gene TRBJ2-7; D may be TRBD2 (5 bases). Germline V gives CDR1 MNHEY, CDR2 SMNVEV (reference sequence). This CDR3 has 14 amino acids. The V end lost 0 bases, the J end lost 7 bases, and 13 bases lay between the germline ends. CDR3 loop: CASSLSLPPGEQYF. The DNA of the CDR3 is TGTGCCAGCAGTTTATCGCTCCCACCGGGGGAGCAGTACTTC.

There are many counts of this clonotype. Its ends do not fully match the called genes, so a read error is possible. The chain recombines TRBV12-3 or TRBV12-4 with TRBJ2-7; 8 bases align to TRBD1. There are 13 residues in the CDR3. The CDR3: CASSFGQGGEQYF. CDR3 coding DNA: TGCGCCAGCAGCTTTGGACAGGGCGGTGAGCAGTACTTC.

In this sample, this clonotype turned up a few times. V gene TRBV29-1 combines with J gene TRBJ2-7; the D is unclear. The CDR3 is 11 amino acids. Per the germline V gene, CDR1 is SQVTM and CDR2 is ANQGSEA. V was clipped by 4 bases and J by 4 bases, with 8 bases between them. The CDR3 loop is CSVVGPYEQYF. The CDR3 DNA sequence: TGCAGCGTTGTTGGGCCGTACGAGCAGTACTTC.

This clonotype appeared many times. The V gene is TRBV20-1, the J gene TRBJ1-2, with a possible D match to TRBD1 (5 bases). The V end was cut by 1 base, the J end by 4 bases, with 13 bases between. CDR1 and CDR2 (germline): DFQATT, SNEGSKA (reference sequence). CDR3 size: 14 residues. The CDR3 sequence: CSARVGQGGYGYTF. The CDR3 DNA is TGCAGTGCTAGAGTCGGGCAGGGAGGCTATGGCTACACCTTC.

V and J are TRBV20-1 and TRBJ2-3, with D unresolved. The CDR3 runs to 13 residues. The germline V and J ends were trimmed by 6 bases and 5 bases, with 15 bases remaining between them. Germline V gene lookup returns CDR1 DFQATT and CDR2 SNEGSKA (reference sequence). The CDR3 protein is CSAHLGRRDTQYF. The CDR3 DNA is TGCAGTGCCCACCTCGGAAGGCGAGATACGCAGTATTTT.

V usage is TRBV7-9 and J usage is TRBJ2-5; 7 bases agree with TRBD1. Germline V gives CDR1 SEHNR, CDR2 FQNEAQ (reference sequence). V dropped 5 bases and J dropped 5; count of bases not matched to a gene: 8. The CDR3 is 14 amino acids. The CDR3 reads CASSTVNRGETQYF. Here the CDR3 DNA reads TGTGCCAGCAGCACCGTTAACAGGGGCGAGACCCAGTACTTC.

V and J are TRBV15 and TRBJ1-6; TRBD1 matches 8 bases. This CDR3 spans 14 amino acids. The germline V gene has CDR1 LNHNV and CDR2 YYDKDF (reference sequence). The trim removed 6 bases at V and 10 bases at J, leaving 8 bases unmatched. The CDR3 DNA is TGTGCCACCAGTAAGGGACAGGAATTGTCACCCCTCCACTTT. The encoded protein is CATSKGQELSPLHF.

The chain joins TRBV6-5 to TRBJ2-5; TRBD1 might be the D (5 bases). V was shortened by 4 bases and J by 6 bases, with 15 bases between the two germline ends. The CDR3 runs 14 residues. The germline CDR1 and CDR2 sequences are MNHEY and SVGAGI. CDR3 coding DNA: TGTGCCAGCAGTTTAGCACAGGAGAGGCAGACCCAGTACTTC. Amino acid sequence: CASSLAQERQTQYF.

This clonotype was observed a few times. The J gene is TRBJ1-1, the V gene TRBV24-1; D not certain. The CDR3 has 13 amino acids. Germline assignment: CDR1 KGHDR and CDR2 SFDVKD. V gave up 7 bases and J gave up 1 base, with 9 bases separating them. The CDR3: CATRDGGNTEAFF. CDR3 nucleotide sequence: TGTGCCACCAGGGACGGAGGGAACACTGAAGCTTTCTTT.

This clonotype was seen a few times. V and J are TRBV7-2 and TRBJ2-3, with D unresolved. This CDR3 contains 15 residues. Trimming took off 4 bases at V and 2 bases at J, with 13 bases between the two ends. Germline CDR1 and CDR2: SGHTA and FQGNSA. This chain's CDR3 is CASSYQSAFTDTQYF. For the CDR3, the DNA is TGTGCCAGCAGCTACCAATCGGCTTTCACAGATACGCAGTATTTT.

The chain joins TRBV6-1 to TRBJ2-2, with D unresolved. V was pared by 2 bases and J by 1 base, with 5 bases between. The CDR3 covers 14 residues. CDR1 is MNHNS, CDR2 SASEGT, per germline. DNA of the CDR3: TGTGCCAGCAGTGAAAAAGGGAACACCGGGGAGCTGTTTTTT. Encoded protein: CASSEKGNTGELFF.

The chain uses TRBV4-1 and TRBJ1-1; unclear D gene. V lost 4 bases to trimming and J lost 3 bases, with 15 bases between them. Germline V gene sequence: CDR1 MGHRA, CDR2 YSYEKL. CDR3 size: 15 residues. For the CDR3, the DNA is TGCGCCAGCAGCCCTAGCCCAGGTGAGGACACTGAAGCTTTCTTT. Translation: CASSPSPGEDTEAFF.

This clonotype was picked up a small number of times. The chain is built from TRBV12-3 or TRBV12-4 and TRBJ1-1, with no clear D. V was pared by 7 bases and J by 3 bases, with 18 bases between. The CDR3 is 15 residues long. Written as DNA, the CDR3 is TGTGCCAGCACTATACGGGCCCTCCGGGACACTGAAGCTTTCTTT. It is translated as CASTIRALRDTEAFF.

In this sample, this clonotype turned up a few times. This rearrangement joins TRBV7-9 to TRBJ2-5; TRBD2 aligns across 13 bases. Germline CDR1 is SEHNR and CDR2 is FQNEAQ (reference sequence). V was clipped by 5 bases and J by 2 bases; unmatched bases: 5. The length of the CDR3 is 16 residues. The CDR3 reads CASSHGTSGMQETQYF. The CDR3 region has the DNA TGTGCCAGCAGCCATGGGACTAGCGGGATGCAAGAGACCCAGTACTTC.

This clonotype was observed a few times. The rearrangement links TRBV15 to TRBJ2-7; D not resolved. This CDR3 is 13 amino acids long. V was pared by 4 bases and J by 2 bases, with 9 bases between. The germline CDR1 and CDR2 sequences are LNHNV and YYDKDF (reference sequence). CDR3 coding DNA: TGTGCCACCAGCATGGGTCATCCCTACGAGCAGTACTTC. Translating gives CATSMGHPYEQYF.

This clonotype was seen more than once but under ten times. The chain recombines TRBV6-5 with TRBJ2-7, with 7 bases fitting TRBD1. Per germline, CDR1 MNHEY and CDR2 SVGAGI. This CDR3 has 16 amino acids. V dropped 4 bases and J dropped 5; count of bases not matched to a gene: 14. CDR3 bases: TGTGCCAGCAGTTCACCGACAGGGCAAACCCCTAACGAGCAGTACTTC. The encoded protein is CASSSPTGQTPNEQYF.

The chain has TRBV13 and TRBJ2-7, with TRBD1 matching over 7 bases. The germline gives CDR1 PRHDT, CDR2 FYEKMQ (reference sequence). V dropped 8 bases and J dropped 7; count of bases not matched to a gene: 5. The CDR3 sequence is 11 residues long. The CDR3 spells CASQGTDEQYF. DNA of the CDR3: TGTGCCAGCCAAGGGACAGATGAGCAGTACTTC.

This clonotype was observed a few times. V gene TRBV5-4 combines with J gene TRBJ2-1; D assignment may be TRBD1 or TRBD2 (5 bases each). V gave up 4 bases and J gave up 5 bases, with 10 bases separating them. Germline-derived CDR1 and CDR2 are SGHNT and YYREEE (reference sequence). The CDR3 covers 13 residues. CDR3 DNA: TGTGCCAGCAGCCGGGACGCCAACAATGAGCAGTTCTTC. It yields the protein CASSRDANNEQFF.

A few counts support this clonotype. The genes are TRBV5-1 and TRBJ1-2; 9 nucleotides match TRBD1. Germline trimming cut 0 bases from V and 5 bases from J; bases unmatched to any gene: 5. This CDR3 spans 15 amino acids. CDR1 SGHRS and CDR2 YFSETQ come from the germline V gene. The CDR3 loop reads CASSLEQGAQYGYTF. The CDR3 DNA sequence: TGCGCCAGCAGCTTGGAACAGGGGGCGCAGTATGGCTACACCTTC.

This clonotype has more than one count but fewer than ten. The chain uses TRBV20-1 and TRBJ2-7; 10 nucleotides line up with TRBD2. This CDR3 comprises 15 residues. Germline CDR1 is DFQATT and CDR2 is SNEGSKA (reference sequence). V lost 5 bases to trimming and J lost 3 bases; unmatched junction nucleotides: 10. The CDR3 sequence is CSAPNPSGGGYEQYF. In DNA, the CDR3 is TGCAGTGCTCCCAATCCTAGCGGGGGAGGCTACGAGCAGTACTTC.

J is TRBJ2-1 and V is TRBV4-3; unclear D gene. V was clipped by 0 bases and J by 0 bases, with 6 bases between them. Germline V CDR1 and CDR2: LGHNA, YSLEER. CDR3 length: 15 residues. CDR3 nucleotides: TGCGCCAGCAGCCAAGAAAAAAGCTCCTACAATGAGCAGTTCTTC. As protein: CASSQEKSSYNEQFF.

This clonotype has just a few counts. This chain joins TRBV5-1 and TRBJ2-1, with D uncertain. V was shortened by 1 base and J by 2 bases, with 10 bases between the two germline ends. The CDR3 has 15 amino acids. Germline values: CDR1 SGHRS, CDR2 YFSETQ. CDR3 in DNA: TGCGCCAGCAGCTTGTCCCAGCCAGCCTACAATGAGCAGTTCTTC. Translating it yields CASSLSQPAYNEQFF.

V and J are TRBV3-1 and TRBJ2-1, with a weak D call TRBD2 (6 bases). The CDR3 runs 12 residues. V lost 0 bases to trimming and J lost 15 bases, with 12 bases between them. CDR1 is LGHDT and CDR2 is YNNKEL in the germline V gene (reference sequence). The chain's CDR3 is CASSQELWRVFF. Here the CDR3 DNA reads TGTGCCAGCAGCCAAGAGTTGTGGAGGGTGTTCTTC.

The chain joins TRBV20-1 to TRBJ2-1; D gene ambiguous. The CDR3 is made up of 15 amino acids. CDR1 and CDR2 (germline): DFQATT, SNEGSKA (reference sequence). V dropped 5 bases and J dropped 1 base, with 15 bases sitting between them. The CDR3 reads CSASGRYSSYNEQFF. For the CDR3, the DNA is TGCAGTGCTTCTGGGCGGTACTCATCCTACAATGAGCAGTTCTTC.

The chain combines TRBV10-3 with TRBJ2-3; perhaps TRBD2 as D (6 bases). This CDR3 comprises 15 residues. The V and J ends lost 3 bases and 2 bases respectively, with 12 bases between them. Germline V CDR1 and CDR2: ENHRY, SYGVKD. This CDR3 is CAISETSRNTDTQYF. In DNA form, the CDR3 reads TGTGCCATCAGTGAAACTAGCAGGAACACAGATACGCAGTATTTT.